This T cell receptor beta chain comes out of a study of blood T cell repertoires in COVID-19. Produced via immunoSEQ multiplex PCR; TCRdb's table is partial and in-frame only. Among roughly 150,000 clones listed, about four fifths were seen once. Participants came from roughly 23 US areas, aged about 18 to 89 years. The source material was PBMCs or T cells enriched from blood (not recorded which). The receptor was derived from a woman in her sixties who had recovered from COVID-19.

The CDR3 loop reads CASSWEEGGADTEAFF. The CDR3 DNA reads TGTGCCAGCAGCTGGGAGGAAGGGGGCGCGGACACTGAAGCTTTCTTT. The chain is built from TRBV7-8 and TRBJ1-1, with TRBD1 identical over 7 bases. The ends lost 4 bases at V and 3 bases at J; junction bases unmatched: 11. The V gene's germline CDR1 is SGHVS and CDR2 FQNEAQ. The CDR3 length is 16 residues.